Listed here are 5 T cell receptor beta chains from one sample, sequenced in a study of T-cell reconstitution after alpha-beta-depleted transplantation in children. Preparation of the TCRbeta library involved a method that used unique molecular identifiers. From the PCR reads, TCRdb called clonotypes with MiXCR, one entry per CDR3 protein. The repertoire holds hundreds of thousands of distinct CDR3 sequences, about a tenth seen once, with 7% to 9.5% in the top ten. The source was PBMCs, collected before TCRalphabeta/CD19-depleted stem cell transplant. These receptors came from a boy in the first two years of life with acute myeloid leukemia, due to receive a stem cell transplant.

This clonotype was counted ten times or more. V gene TRBV20-1 combines with J gene TRBJ1-1; D gene uncertain. Germline assignment: CDR1 DFQATT and CDR2 SNEGSKA (reference sequence). The CDR3 contains 11 residues. V lost 4 bases to trimming and J lost 7 bases, with 10 bases between them. As DNA, the CDR3 is TGCAGTGCTACTGGAGCTCTTGAAGCTTTCTTT. This encodes CSATGALEAFF.

V and J are TRBV7-9 and TRBJ1-2; D is uncertain. The CDR3 is made up of 13 amino acids. V gave up 8 bases and J gave up 5 bases, with 15 bases separating them. Germline assignment: CDR1 SEHNR and CDR2 FQNEAQ (reference sequence). The CDR3 reads CASAGIQIYGYTF. In DNA, the CDR3 is TGTGCCAGCGCCGGTATCCAGATTTATGGCTACACCTTC.

This clonotype was counted many times. This chain uses TRBV5-1 with TRBJ2-7; 10 bases match TRBD2. The V and J ends lost 5 bases and 1 base, in that order; junction bases with no gene match: 6. The germline V gene has CDR1 SGHRS and CDR2 YFSETQ. The CDR3 covers 15 residues. The CDR3 nucleotides are TGCGCCAGCAGTCCGGCGACTAGCGGGTCCTACGAGCAGTACTTC. Amino acids: CASSPATSGSYEQYF.

The J gene is TRBJ1-1, the V gene TRBV20-1; no definite D call. Germline CDR1 is DFQATT and CDR2 is SNEGSKA (reference sequence). The CDR3 length is 13 residues. V lost 8 bases and J 6 bases, leaving 19 bases between the germline ends. The CDR3 protein is CSTNRWGNPEAFF. Here the CDR3 DNA reads TGCAGTACGAACCGGTGGGGTAACCCTGAAGCTTTCTTT.

In this sample, this clonotype turned up many times. This chain joins TRBV4-3 and TRBJ2-7, with D perhaps matching TRBD2 (5 bases). The CDR3 extends over 16 amino acids. Germline CDR1 is LGHNA and CDR2 is YSLEER. V shed 1 base and J shed 6 bases, with 19 bases lying between them. DNA for the CDR3: TGCGCCAGCAGCCAAGTATCCTCCCGGCTAGCAGGCGAGCAGTACTTC. It encodes CASSQVSSRLAGEQYF.